Shown below are 19 T cell receptor beta chains from a single sample sequenced in a study of T cells after somatic rescue of genetic block. The assay was immunoSEQ multiplex PCR, and TCRdb's table has in-frame clones only and misses some. The sample includes tens of thousands of clones, roughly nine tenths of them seen just once. The sequenced sample was peripheral blood mononuclear cells (PBMCs). The receptor set was obtained from a man aged 35 to 55.

The CDR3 DNA follows: TGTGCCAGCGGGATGGAGGGTGGACGCAATCAGCCCCAGCATTTT. It translates to CASGMEGGRNQPQHF. The chain combines TRBV6-5 with TRBJ1-5; D remains unclear. Germline V gene data show CDR1 as MNHEY and CDR2 as SVGAGI. The length of the CDR3 is 15 residues. The V and J ends lost 8 bases and 2 bases respectively, with 16 bases between them.

This clone was detected only once. Here the CDR3 reads CASSSTTSYYNEQFF. The CDR3 DNA reads TGTGCCAGCAGCTCAACGACTAGCTACTACAATGAGCAGTTCTTC. J is TRBJ2-1 and V is TRBV11-3, with 7 bases fitting TRBD2. The germline V gene has CDR1 SGHNT and CDR2 YENEEA. The V segment lost 4 bases and the J segment 3 bases; nucleotides outside the gene matches: 6. The CDR3 covers 15 residues.

The chain carries TRBV11-2 and TRBJ2-1, with D unclear. Germline V gene lookup returns CDR1 SGHAT and CDR2 FQNNGV. V lost 1 base and J lost 1, with 8 bases in between. CDR3 length equals 15 residues. The CDR3 nucleotides read TGTGCCAGCAGCTTAGCACCGGGTTCCTACAATGAGCAGTTCTTC. This sequence encodes CASSLAPGSYNEQFF.

CDR3 region: CAISDPRASGEAYEQYF. For the CDR3, the DNA is TGTGCCATCAGTGACCCGCGCGCTAGCGGGGAAGCCTACGAGCAGTACTTC. The J gene is TRBJ2-7, the V gene TRBV10-3, with TRBD2 matching 9 bases. Germline CDR1 is ENHRY and CDR2 is SYGVKD. The trim removed 3 bases at V and 2 bases at J, leaving 11 bases unmatched. This CDR3 is 17 amino acids long.

The chain employs TRBV6-5 and TRBJ2-7; D unresolved. The CDR3 has 13 residues. Germline lookup yields CDR1 MNHEY and CDR2 SVGAGI. Trimming cost V 0 bases and J 5 bases, with 8 bases left between them. The CDR3: CASSYSNIDEQYF. CDR3 DNA sequence: TGTGCCAGCAGTTACTCGAACATCGACGAGCAGTACTTC.

This chain joins TRBV7-9 and TRBJ2-2; D tentatively reads TRBD1 or TRBD2 (5 bases each). Deletions cut 2 bases from V and 6 bases from J, with 10 bases between. Germline CDR1 and CDR2: SEHNR and FQNEAQ (reference sequence). This CDR3 region has 14 residues. CDR3 bases: TGTGCCAGCAGCTTAAAGTGGGACCCCGGGGAGCTGTTTTTT. Amino acid sequence: CASSLKWDPGELFF.

This clone came up once. The CDR3 coding sequence is TGTGCCAGCAGTTTATTGGTTAACACTGAAGCTTTCTTT. Translation: CASSLLVNTEAFF. The J gene is TRBJ1-1, the V gene TRBV27; D unclear. The CDR3 consists of 13 residues. From germline, CDR1 is MNHEY and CDR2 SMNVEV (reference sequence). Trimming left V 1 base short and J 2 bases short, with 5 bases between.

The chain is built from TRBV29-1 and TRBJ1-1, with 9 bases identical to TRBD1. V lost 0 bases to trimming and J lost 5 bases; unmatched junction nucleotides: 4. The CDR3 extends over 14 amino acids. Germline V gene lookup returns CDR1 SQVTM and CDR2 ANQGSEA. The CDR3 DNA sequence: TGCAGCGTTGAAGAGGACAGGGGCCTGACTGAAGCTTTCTTT. The encoded protein is CSVEEDRGLTEAFF.

This clone was seen only once. CDR3 bases: TGTGCCAGCAGCCAAGCCAGAGACAGGGGAGAGGGACTGTTTTTT. Amino acid sequence: CASSQARDRGEGLFF. The chain is built from TRBV7-9 and TRBJ1-4; 8 bases map to TRBD1. Germline CDR1 and CDR2: SEHNR and FQNEAQ (reference sequence). Trimming took 5 bases from V and 13 from J; bases not matched to a gene: 15. The CDR3 loop spans 15 amino acids.

This clone came up once. The gene calls are TRBV5-6 and TRBJ1-1; D is uncertain. Germline lookup yields CDR1 SGHDT and CDR2 YYEEEE. Trimming stripped 4 bases from V and 5 bases from J, with 18 bases between. The CDR3 has 15 residues. This CDR3 reads CASSPTTAFETEAFF. CDR3 sequence (DNA): TGTGCCAGCAGCCCGACGACGGCCTTCGAGACTGAAGCTTTCTTT.

The chain uses TRBV27 and TRBJ1-2, with D hard to call. Trimming removed 0 bases from V and 7 bases from J, with 15 bases in between. The CDR3 sequence is 15 residues long. Germline V gene lookup returns CDR1 MNHEY and CDR2 SMNVEV (reference sequence). DNA for the CDR3: TGTGCCAGCAGTTTATCGGCAAACCCCCTCTTTGGCTACACCTTC. It codes for CASSLSANPLFGYTF.

The chain recombines TRBV10-3 with TRBJ2-7; TRBD2 agrees at 7 bases. The CDR3 totals 14 residues. The V and J ends lost 4 bases and 2 bases, in that order; junction bases with no gene match: 5. Germline V gene lookup returns CDR1 ENHRY and CDR2 SYGVKD. The CDR3 coding sequence is TGTGCCATCAGTGGTGCGGGGGAAACCTACGAGCAGTACTTC. It translates to CAISGAGETYEQYF.

J is TRBJ1-1 and V is TRBV5-8; 12 nucleotides agree with TRBD1. CDR3 length equals 16 residues. J gave up 5 bases and V 4 bases, and 9 bases lay outside the gene matches. Germline loops: CDR1 SGHTS, CDR2 YDEGEE. The CDR3 DNA reads as TGTGCCAGCAGCATCTGGGGACAGGGGGCGCATACTGAAGCTTTCTTT. It specifies CASSIWGQGAHTEAFF.

CDR3 sequence (DNA): TGCGCCAGCAGCCAAGAGACTAGCTACAATGAGCAGTTCTTC. It is translated as CASSQETSYNEQFF. The gene calls are TRBV4-3 and TRBJ2-1, with D possibly being TRBD2 (6 bases). Germline V gene data show CDR1 as LGHNA and CDR2 as YSLEER. This CDR3 comprises 14 residues. The V end lost 0 bases, the J end lost 3 bases, and 6 bases lay between the germline ends.

J is TRBJ1-1 and V is TRBV27; maybe TRBD1 (6 bases). This CDR3 comprises 16 residues. Germline CDR1 MNHEY, CDR2 SMNVEV (reference sequence). Trimming removed 4 bases from V and 5 bases from J, with 20 bases in between. CDR3 nucleotides: TGTGCCAGCAGTTCCGCGGGAGGGGGGCCGAGGACTGAAGCTTTCTTT. Its translation: CASSSAGGGPRTEAFF.

This clone was seen just once. The chain couples TRBV2 to TRBJ1-4; 7 nucleotides line up with TRBD1. J was trimmed by 0 bases and V by 6 bases; bases with no gene match: 4. The CDR3 loop spans 15 amino acids. Germline V gene data show CDR1 as SNHLY and CDR2 as FYNNEI. As DNA, the CDR3 is TGTGCCAGCAGGACCGGACAGGCAACTAATGAAAAACTGTTTTTT. Its protein product is CASRTGQATNEKLFF. Combining the CDR3 with reference TRBV2 and TRBJ1-4 gives the whole variable domain EPEVTQTPSHQVTQMGQEVILRCVPISNHLYFYWYRQILGQKVEFLVSFYNNEISEKSEIFDDQFSVERPDGSNFTLKIRSTKLEDSAMYFCASRTGQATNEKLFFGSGTQLSVL.

The V call is TRBV13, the J call TRBJ2-7; 8 bases map to TRBD2. V shed 0 bases, J shed 2 bases, and the junction held 6 bases outside the gene matches. Germline CDR1 is PRHDT and CDR2 is FYEKMQ (reference sequence). CDR3 length: 16 residues. The CDR3 sequence: CASSLGGAGGTYEQYF. The CDR3 bases are TGTGCCAGCAGCTTAGGCGGGGCGGGAGGAACCTACGAGCAGTACTTC. The full variable domain, its missing parts supplied by reference TRBV13 and TRBJ2-7, is AAGVIQSPRHLIKEKRETATLKCYPIPRHDTVYWYQQGPGQDPQFLISFYEKMQSDKGSIPDRFSAQQFSDYHSELNMSSLELGDSALYFCASSLGGAGGTYEQYFGPGTRLTVT.

V and J are TRBV21-1 and TRBJ1-3; the table's D call, TRBD1, has no DNA check behind it. TRBV21-1 is a pseudogene segment. The CDR3 is made up of 16 amino acids. Here the CDR3 DNA reads TGTGCCAGCAGCGGAGACAGGGAACCCTCTGGAAACACCATATATTTT. Translation: CASSGDREPSGNTIYF.

This chain connects TRBV6-4 to TRBJ2-3, with 7 bases matching TRBD2. The germline V gene encodes CDR1 MRHNA and CDR2 SNTAGT. The junction had 6 bases not matched to a gene; V was cut back by 0 bases and J by 6 bases. The CDR3 runs to 15 residues. CDR3 nucleotides: TGTGCCAGCAGTGACTCGGCCGGGGGGAGGGATACGCAGTATTTT. As protein: CASSDSAGGRDTQYF.